These 18 T cell receptor beta chains share one sample of origin, sequenced in a study of response to subunit inactivated influenza vaccine. TCRdb ran MiXCR on the RT-PCR reads and lists one entry per CDR3 protein. The data hold some 850,000 distinct CDR3 sequences, with about 18% observed a single time. The source material was PBMCs from blood, sampled about 5 days after vaccination. The receptors were sampled from a man between 45 and 60 years old who received an inactivated influenza vaccine.

J is TRBJ1-1 and V is TRBV6-5; maybe TRBD1 (6 bases). V lost 8 bases, J lost 7 bases, and 11 bases lay in between. CDR1 MNHEY and CDR2 SVGAGI come from the germline V gene. The CDR3 contains 11 residues. The CDR3 is CASGGRSEAFF. The CDR3 nucleotides are TGTGCCAGCGGGGGGCGAAGTGAAGCTTTCTTT.

The chain uses TRBV25-1 and TRBJ2-4, with a weak D call TRBD1 (7 bases). The CDR3 runs to 13 residues. Germline CDR1 MGHDK, CDR2 SYGVNS. V dropped 5 bases and J dropped 7 bases, with 12 bases sitting between them. CDR3 residues: CASSLTGRNIQYF. The CDR3 DNA reads as TGTGCCAGCAGTCTGACAGGGAGGAACATTCAGTACTTC.

This clonotype was counted only a few times. The gene calls are TRBV12-3 or TRBV12-4 and TRBJ2-7; D is undetermined. CDR3 length: 13 amino acids. Between the trimmed V and J ends, which lost 5 bases and 1 base, there was a span of 9 bases. The DNA of the CDR3 is TGTGCCAGCAGTCGCGGCACATCCTACGAGCAGTACTTC. It specifies CASSRGTSYEQYF.

Here the CDR3 DNA reads TGTGCCAGCAGCTCTGGCCGGCCCTTACCCGTCCTGACTTTC. Its translation is CASSSGRPLPVLTF. The gene calls are TRBV7-2 and TRBJ2-6; no firm D call. The CDR3 extends over 14 amino acids. Germline V gene lookup returns CDR1 SGHTA and CDR2 FQGNSA. With 4 bases removed from V and 12 bases from J, the gap between germline ends came to 16 bases.

This clonotype was recorded a few times. V and J are TRBV2 and TRBJ2-2, with D possibly TRBD1 on 6 matching bases. From germline, CDR1 is SNHLY and CDR2 FYNNEI. V was cut by 8 bases and J by 1 base, with 8 bases left in between. CDR3 length: 13 amino acids. The CDR3 DNA follows: TGTGCCAGCTGGGGGCAGAACACCGGGGAGCTGTTTTTT. Translated, it gives CASWGQNTGELFF.

The chain joins TRBV20-1 to TRBJ2-3, with D hard to call. Germline V gives CDR1 DFQATT, CDR2 SNEGSKA (reference sequence). This CDR3 spans 14 amino acids. The V gene lost 0 bases and the J gene lost 2 bases, with 9 bases spanning the gap. CDR3 residues: CSARDNSPTDTQYF. The CDR3 DNA sequence: TGCAGTGCTAGAGATAACAGCCCCACAGATACGCAGTATTTT.

V is TRBV20-1 and J is TRBJ1-5; D may be TRBD1 (6 bases). This CDR3 is built from 12 residues. V was cut by 4 bases and J by 6 bases, with 10 bases left in between. The germline gives CDR1 DFQATT, CDR2 SNEGSKA (reference sequence). CDR3 sequence reads: CSATGVGQPQHF. The CDR3 DNA follows: TGCAGTGCTACAGGGGTGGGTCAGCCCCAGCATTTT.

The sample holds many counts of this clonotype. This chain uses TRBV11-2 with TRBJ2-3, with TRBD2 matching 8 bases. The CDR3 covers 19 residues. Germline V gene data show CDR1 as SGHAT and CDR2 as FQNNGV. V dropped 3 bases and J dropped 0; count of bases not matched to a gene: 14. This chain's CDR3 is CASSLGYGNSGISTDTQYF. CDR3 sequence (DNA): TGTGCCAGCAGCTTGGGATACGGGAATAGCGGGATTAGCACAGATACGCAGTATTTT.

The rearrangement joins TRBV7-9 to TRBJ2-1, with D tentatively TRBD1 (5 bases). Trimming cost V 5 bases and J 6 bases, with 20 bases left between them. The germline CDR1 and CDR2 sequences are SEHNR and FQNEAQ (reference sequence). The CDR3 extends over 16 amino acids. This chain's CDR3 is CASSPGWVLGTNEQFF. CDR3 DNA: TGTGCCAGCAGCCCAGGGTGGGTTTTAGGAACCAATGAGCAGTTCTTC.

The chain uses TRBV6-6 and TRBJ2-1; a possible D gene is TRBD2 (6 bases). In germline, CDR1 is MNHNY, CDR2 SVGAGI (reference sequence). Trimming took 5 bases from V and 10 from J, leaving 12 bases between them. CDR3 size: 12 residues. DNA of the CDR3: TGTGCCAGCAGTCTCTCGGGAGAAGAGCAGTTCTTC. Translation: CASSLSGEEQFF.

The V and J genes are TRBV16 and TRBJ1-1, with a weak D call TRBD1 (6 bases). Trimming shortened V by 0 bases and J by 0 bases, and 11 bases separated the two germline ends. Per germline, CDR1 KGHSY and CDR2 FQNENV. The CDR3 is 16 amino acids. Here the CDR3 DNA reads TGTGCCAGCAGCCAATCGACAGGAATTATGAACACTGAAGCTTTCTTT. It specifies CASSQSTGIMNTEAFF.

The rearrangement links TRBV5-1 to TRBJ2-7, with D maybe TRBD1 (6 bases). Germline V CDR1 and CDR2: SGHRS, YFSETQ. The V end lost 6 bases, the J end lost 1 base, and 17 bases lay between the germline ends. The length of the CDR3 is 15 residues. The CDR3 here is CASTLYGTQSYEQYF. The DNA of the CDR3 is TGCGCCAGCACCTTATACGGGACACAATCCTACGAGCAGTACTTC.

CDR3 bases: TGTGCCAGCAGCTCACGTCCGGGACACGGGGGCACAGATACGCAGTATTTT. This codes for CASSSRPGHGGTDTQYF. The chain uses TRBV7-6 and TRBJ2-3; D is perhaps TRBD1 (6 bases). V was clipped by 4 bases and J by 1 base, with 18 bases between them. The CDR3 sequence is 17 residues long. Germline CDR1 is SGHVS and CDR2 is FNYEAQ.

This chain joins TRBV4-3 and TRBJ2-7; a weak D match, TRBD2 (5 bases). The V end lost 0 bases, the J end lost 1 base, and 22 bases lay between the germline ends. Germline-derived CDR1 and CDR2 are LGHNA and YSLEER. The CDR3 runs 19 residues. The CDR3 region has the DNA TGCGCCAGCAGCCAAGAGCGCCGTAGTATCGGACTGAGATCCTACGAGCAGTACTTC. Translated, it gives CASSQERRSIGLRSYEQYF.

This clonotype was detected many times. This sequence joins TRBV7-8 and TRBJ2-3, with D possibly matching TRBD2 (6 bases). This CDR3 spans 15 amino acids. Germline V gives CDR1 SGHVS, CDR2 FQNEAQ. Trimming left V 1 base short and J 1 base short, with 9 bases between. The CDR3 coding sequence is TGTGCCAGCAGCTTAGGACTAGTCGGCACAGATACGCAGTATTTT. It translates to CASSLGLVGTDTQYF.

In its sample, this clonotype was seen a few times. This chain's CDR3 is CASNQGAYNEQFF. The CDR3 bases are TGTGCCAGCAACCAGGGGGCTTACAATGAGCAGTTCTTC. The chain is built from TRBV2 and TRBJ2-1, with 8 positions matching TRBD1. CDR1 and CDR2 (germline): SNHLY, FYNNEI. The CDR3 extends over 13 amino acids. The V gene end was trimmed by 7 bases and the J gene end by 4 bases; junction bases not matched to a gene: 3.

This chain connects TRBV5-1 to TRBJ2-3; 7 bases match TRBD1. CDR1 SGHRS and CDR2 YFSETQ come from the germline V gene. This CDR3 contains 16 residues. The V gene end was trimmed by 1 base and the J gene end by 4 bases; junction bases not matched to a gene: 9. CDR3 DNA: TGCGCCAGCAGCTTGAGCCCAGGGGGTCTTCCAGATACGCAGTATTTT. Its translation is CASSLSPGGLPDTQYF.

This clonotype was counted a few times. In nucleotides, the CDR3 is TGTGCCAGCAGCTTAGTCGGACAGCAAGAGACCCAGTACTTC. Translation: CASSLVGQQETQYF. The genes are TRBV7-6 and TRBJ2-5, with a weak D call TRBD1 (6 bases). Germline CDR1 is SGHVS and CDR2 is FNYEAQ. This CDR3 has 14 amino acids. Trimming cost V 1 base and J 2 bases, with 8 bases left between them. Drawing the rest from reference TRBV7-6 and TRBJ2-5, the complete variable domain is GAGVSQSPRYKVTKRGQDVALRCDPISGHVSLYWYRQALGQGPEFLTYFNYEAQQDKSGLPNDRFSAERPEGSISTLTIQRTEQRDSAMYRCASSLVGQQETQYFGPGTRLLVL.